These T cell receptor beta chains were read from a single sample in a study of identifying expanded T cells in peripheral blood. Clones were read by immunoSEQ multiplex PCR, and TCRdb kept only the in-frame ones, dropping some. The repertoire consists of more than 45,000 clones, with around 86% occurring once and the leading ten covering approximately 17%. Specimen: blood. These receptors all stem from a person aged 18 to 70 in good health. Each CDR3 is given with its conserved first and last residue. D genes are given only for firm matches. Some rows have no size entry. The others give once, few or many, or a class for an expanded clone.

>TRBJ1-5|.|.|TRBV18
TGTGCCAGCTCACCCCGACAGGTCCGCGATCAGCCCCAGCATTTT
CASSPRQVRDQPQHF
>TRBJ1-5|TRBD1|once|TRBV18
TGTGCCAGCTCTCCGAACAGGGGTGGCAATCAGCCCCAGCATTTT
CASSPNRGGNQPQHF
>TRBJ2-1|.|.|TRBV27
TGTGCCAGCAGGCATCCCGATTTTTACAATGAGCAGTTCTTC
CASRHPDFYNEQFF
>TRBJ2-1|TRBD2|many|TRBV29-1
TGCAGCGTTGCGGGAGGTCTCTACAATGAGCAGTTCTTC
CSVAGGLYNEQFF
>TRBJ1-2|.|few|TRBV30
TGTGCCGGATCGGACAGCGGCCTTAGGGGCTACACCTTC
CAGSDSGLRGYTF
>TRBJ1-2|.|.|TRBV10-2
TGCGCCAGCAGTGAGGCCGGGACGGCGATGTCTACTAACTATGGCTACACCTTC
CASSEAGTAMSTNYGYTF
>TRBJ1-4|TRBD1|.|TRBV27
TGTGCCAGCACCCCAGGGGGGGACGAAAAACTGTTTTTT
CASTPGGDEKLFF
>TRBJ1-1|.|.|TRBV5-1
TGCGCCAGCAGCTTGGTTCAAGGTGAAGCTTTCTTT
CASSLVQGEAFF
>TRBJ2-3|.|.|TRBV12-5
TGTGCTAGTGGTTTGTTCCATGGGGATCTGGGGGTGAAGCAGTATTTT
CASGLFHGDLGVKQYF
>TRBJ1-2|.|.|TRBV7-2
TGTGCCAGCAGCTTAGGTAGTACCGATCGCTATGGCTACACCTTC
CASSLGSTDRYGYTF
>TRBJ2-2|.|.|TRBV7-6
TGTGCCAGCAGCCCACAGGGACGTAACACCGGGGAGCTGTTTTTT
CASSPQGRNTGELFF
>TRBJ1-4|.|.|TRBV4-2
TGTGCCAGCAGCCAAAGAGGGATAAGACAGACAACTAATGAAAAACTGTTTTTT
CASSQRGIRQTTNEKLFF
>TRBJ1-4|TRBD1|.|TRBV7-9
TGTGCCAGCAGCCCCGACAGGGCGGCTAATGAAAAACTGTTTTTT
CASSPDRAANEKLFF
>TRBJ2-3|.|.|TRBV30
TGTGCCTGGAGCCGCCAGAGGGGCACAGATACGCAGTATTTT
CAWSRQRGTDTQYF
>TRBJ1-4|.|.|TRBV6-5
TGTGCCAGCAGTTTAGGAAGTGAAAAACTGTTTTTT
CASSLGSEKLFF
>TRBJ1-1|TRBD1|.|TRBV15
TGTGCCACCAGCACCCTGGACAGGGAGAACACTGAAGCTTTCTTT
CATSTLDRENTEAFF
>TRBJ1-2|.|.|TRBV5-1
TGCGCCAGCAGACGGGAGTCAGGTACTAACTATGGCTACACCTTC
CASRRESGTNYGYTF
>TRBJ2-2|.|.|TRBV2
TGTGCCAGCAGTGAAGAGGGGGTAGAGCTGTTTTTT
CASSEEGVELFF
>TRBJ2-3|TRBD2|.|TRBV2
TGTGCCAGCAGCAGACTAGCGCCTAGCACAGATACGCAGTATTTT
CASSRLAPSTDTQYF
>TRBJ2-5|.|.|TRBV25-1
TGTGCCAGCAGTGAATTCGGCCAGGGGCGGGGTGAGACCCAGTACTTC
CASSEFGQGRGETQYF
>TRBJ2-3|TRBD2|few|TRBV7-2
TGTGCCAGCAGCTTAGAGTTCGCGGGGGGGCTGGTAAATACGCAGTATTTT
CASSLEFAGGLVNTQYF
>TRBJ2-2|.|few|TRBV30
TGTGCCTTACCCTGGAAGACCGGGGAGCTGTTTTTT
CALPWKTGELFF
>TRBJ1-2|TRBD1|.|TRBV5-4
TGTGCCAGCAGCCTCGGACAGGGACGGTATGGCTACACCTTC
CASSLGQGRYGYTF
>TRBJ1-1|.|once|TRBV5-1
TGCGCCAGCAGTCTATGGCGGGGACCCATGAACACTGAAGCTTTCTTT
CASSLWRGPMNTEAFF
>TRBJ2-5|TRBD1|.|TRBV19
TGTGCCAGTAGAGCAAAAACCGGGACAGTACAAGAGACCCAGTACTTC
CASRAKTGTVQETQYF
>TRBJ1-2|.|many|TRBV9
TGTGCCAGCAGCCCCGGTTTAAGGCGTGGCTACACCTTC
CASSPGLRRGYTF
>TRBJ2-3|TRBD1|.|TRBV6-5
TGTGCCAGCAGTCGGACAGGGGGGTTGGATACGCAGTATTTT
CASSRTGGLDTQYF
>TRBJ1-2|TRBD1|.|TRBV18
TGTGCCAGCTCACCCGGGACAGGGTTTTATGGCTACACCTTC
CASSPGTGFYGYTF
>TRBJ1-1|.|.|TRBV18
TGTGCCAGCTCACCACTAGGGACTCGGGACATGAACACTGAAGCTTTCTTT
CASSPLGTRDMNTEAFF
>TRBJ2-1|TRBD2|.|TRBV30
TGTGCCTGGAGTGGGACTAGCGGGAGGACTAATGAGCAGTTCTTC
CAWSGTSGRTNEQFF
>TRBJ2-6|.|.|TRBV27
TGTGCCAGCAGTGGGAGGAGATCTGGGGCCAACGTCCTGACTTTC
CASSGRRSGANVLTF
>TRBJ2-1|TRBD2|.|TRBV5-1
TGCGCCAGCAGCTTGACTAGCGGGATGACTAATGAGCAGTTCTTC
CASSLTSGMTNEQFF
>TRBJ2-1|.|once|TRBV18
TGTGCCAGCTCACCACAAAGGAGGAATTCCTACAATGAGCAGTTCTTC
CASSPQRRNSYNEQFF
>TRBJ2-5|TRBD2|.|TRBV5-1
TGCGCCAGCAGCTTGACTAGCGGGGGGGCCCTTGGAGAGACCCAGTACTTC
CASSLTSGGALGETQYF
>TRBJ2-5|TRBD1|.|TRBV23-1
TGCGCCAGTTGTCGGACAGGGTTGAACCAAGAGACCCAGTACTTC
CASCRTGLNQETQYF
>TRBJ1-2|TRBD1|.|TRBV30
TGTGCCTGGAGTCGGACAGGGCTCCATGGGGGTGGCTACACCTTC
CAWSRTGLHGGGYTF
>TRBJ2-6|.|.|TRBV5-1
TGCGCCAGCAGAACCACCTCTGGGGCCAACGTCCTGACTTTC
CASRTTSGANVLTF
>TRBJ2-7|.|.|TRBV28
TGTGCCAGCAGTAGTCCAGAATGGGGCGAGCAGTACTTC
CASSSPEWGEQYF
>TRBJ2-1|TRBD2|.|TRBV7-9
TGTGCCAGCAGTGATACCGGGACTAGCGGCAATGAGCAGTTCTTC
CASSDTGTSGNEQFF
>TRBJ2-1|TRBD1|.|TRBV28
TGTGCCAGCAGGGGACCCGGGACAGGGACCAACAATGAGCAGTTCTTC
CASRGPGTGTNNEQFF
>TRBJ2-3|.|.|TRBV30
TGTGCCTGGAGGGGGCTCACAGATACGCAGTATTTT
CAWRGLTDTQYF
>TRBJ2-2|TRBD1|.|TRBV6-5
TGTGCCAGCACCCCGACAGGGGGCTCTGGCGGGGAGCTGTTTTTT
CASTPTGGSGGELFF
>TRBJ2-1|TRBD1|once|TRBV15
TGTGCCACCAGCAGAGATACCGACAGGGGTAATGAGCAGTTCTTC
CATSRDTDRGNEQFF
>TRBJ2-3|TRBD2|.|TRBV5-6
TGTGCCAGCAGCTTGGTCGGACTAGAAACAGATACGCAGTATTTT
CASSLVGLETDTQYF
>TRBJ1-2|.|.|TRBV29-1
TGCAGCGTCGATCATCAGGGCGGCTACACCTTC
CSVDHQGGYTF